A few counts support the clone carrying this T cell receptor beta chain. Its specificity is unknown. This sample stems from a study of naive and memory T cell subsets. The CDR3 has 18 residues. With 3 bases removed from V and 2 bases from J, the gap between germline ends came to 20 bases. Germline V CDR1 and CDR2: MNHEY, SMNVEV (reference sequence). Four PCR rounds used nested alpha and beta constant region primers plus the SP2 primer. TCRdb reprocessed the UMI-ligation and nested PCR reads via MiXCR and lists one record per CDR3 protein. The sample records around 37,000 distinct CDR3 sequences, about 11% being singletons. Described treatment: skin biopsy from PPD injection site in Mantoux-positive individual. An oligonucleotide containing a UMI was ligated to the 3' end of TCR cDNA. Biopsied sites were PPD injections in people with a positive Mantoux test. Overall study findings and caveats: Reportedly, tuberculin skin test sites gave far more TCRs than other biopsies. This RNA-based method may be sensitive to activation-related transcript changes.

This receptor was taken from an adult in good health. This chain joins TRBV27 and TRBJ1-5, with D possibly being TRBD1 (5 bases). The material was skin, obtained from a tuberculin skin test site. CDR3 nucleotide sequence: TGTGCCAGCAGTTTGGGTTCTTCCGGGGGTGTGGGCAATCAGCCCCAGCATTTT. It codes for CASSLGSSGGVGNQPQHF.